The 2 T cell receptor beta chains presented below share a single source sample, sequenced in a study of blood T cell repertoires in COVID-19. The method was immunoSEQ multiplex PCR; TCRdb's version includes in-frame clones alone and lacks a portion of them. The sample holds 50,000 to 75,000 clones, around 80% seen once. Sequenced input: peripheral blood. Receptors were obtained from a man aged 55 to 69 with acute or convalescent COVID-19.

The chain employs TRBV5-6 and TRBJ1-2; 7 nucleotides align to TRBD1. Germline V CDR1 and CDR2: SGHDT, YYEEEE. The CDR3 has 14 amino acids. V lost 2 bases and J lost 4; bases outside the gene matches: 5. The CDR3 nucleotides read TGTGCCAGCAGCTTCAACAGGGGCCGCTATGGCTACACCTTC. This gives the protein CASSFNRGRYGYTF.

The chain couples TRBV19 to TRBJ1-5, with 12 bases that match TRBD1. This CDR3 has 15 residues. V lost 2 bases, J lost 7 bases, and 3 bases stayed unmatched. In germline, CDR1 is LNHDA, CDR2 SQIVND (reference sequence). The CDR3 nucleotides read TGTGCCAGTAGTATATGGGGACAGGGGGCCCAGCCCCAGCATTTT. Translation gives CASSIWGQGAQPQHF.